This TCR beta chain was sequenced for a study of monozygotic twins with inflammatory bowel disease. Study results and caveats: No separation of different T cell subtypes was possible.

One entry per CDR3 protein, without DNA, is what TCRdb gives after re-calling the 5' RACE reads. This repertoire comprises a few hundred thousand distinct CDR3 sequences; its ten largest clones make up 1.6%. Notes on this clonotype: The antigen is not known.

The sequence came from a human donor with ulcerative colitis or Crohn's disease, or a healthy co-twin of an affected twin (not recorded which). Sequenced input: blood.

The CDR3 loop reads CASSPVTGGNQPQHF. The chain joins TRBV18 to TRBJ1-5; TCRdb gives TRBD1 as the D gene, but with no DNA this cannot be confirmed. Looked up from germline, CDR1 is KGHSH and CDR2 is LQKENI. This CDR3 has 15 residues.